This TCR beta chain was found in a study of shared clonotypes between healthy human individuals. The CD4+ fraction was divided into a CD45RA+ naive subset and a CD45RA-negative memory subset. Assay execution proceeded at the deep level. Sequencing used immunoSEQ multiplex PCR; TCRdb keeps in-frame clones, though not all of them. The sample includes some 2.1 million clones, about 95% of them seen just once. Study results and caveats: Researchers found naive subsets generally carried larger estimated richness than memory subsets. It was the few donors that limited the genetic and exposure-history diversity represented.

About this clone: Its antigen is currently unknown.

The germline gives CDR1 SGHDT, CDR2 YYEEEE. The ends were cut back, 4 bases at V and 5 bases at J, with 9 bases in the middle. The CDR3 covers 12 residues. This chain connects TRBV5-6 to TRBJ2-5; D unresolved. This clonotype originated in a man between 18 and 35 years old in good health. Sequences were obtained from naive CD4+ T cells sorted from blood. Subset: CD45RA+ positively selected. CDR3 sequence reads: CASSGVVETQYF. In nucleotides, the CDR3 is TGTGCCAGCAGCGGGGTGGTGGAGACCCAGTACTTC.